A selection of T cell receptor beta chains follows, all from one sample in a study of post-analysis software for immune sequencing data. Each CDR3 protein gets one entry after TCRdb re-called the PCR reads with MiXCR. This table holds some 370,000 distinct CDR3 sequences, roughly 38% found once. The sequenced sample was blood. The receptors here all came from a girl under 18 with multiple sclerosis. Both conserved end residues are part of each CDR3. The D gene is left open where the match is weak. Clone size is stated in some rows and not others, as once, few, many or a class when expanded.

J | size | D | V | CDR3 | DNA
TRBJ1-4 | . | . | TRBV12-3/TRBV12-4 | CASSLMQGVNEKLFF | TGTGCCAGCAGTTTAATGCAGGGTGTTAATGAAAAACTGTTTTTT
TRBJ2-5 | . | . | TRBV16 | CASSQSAQGEETQYF | TGTGCCAGCAGCCAATCGGCGCAGGGAGAAGAGACCCAGTACTTC
TRBJ2-3 | . | . | TRBV7-9 | CASTQRGGGTDTQYF | TGTGCCAGCACCCAAAGGGGGGGAGGCACAGATACGCAGTATTTT
TRBJ2-5 | few | TRBD1 | TRBV9 | CASSPQTGMETQYF | TGTGCCAGCAGCCCCCAGACAGGGATGGAGACCCAGTACTTC
TRBJ1-2 | . | . | TRBV18 | CASSPEEGTGYTF | TGTGCCAGCTCACCAGAAGAAGGGACGGGCTACACCTTC
TRBJ2-1 | . | . | TRBV20-1 | CSAGSYNEQFF | TGCAGTGCGGGATCCTACAATGAGCAGTTCTTC
TRBJ1-2 | . | . | TRBV24-1 | CATSDPRSYGGDGYTF | TGTGCCACCAGTGATCCCCGTTCCTACGGTGGTGATGGCTACACCTTC
TRBJ2-1 | few | TRBD2 | TRBV9 | CASSVEGLAGPFNEQFF | TGTGCCAGCAGCGTAGAGGGACTAGCGGGGCCATTTAATGAGCAGTTCTTC
TRBJ1-5 | . | TRBD1 | TRBV19 | CASSATGGGQPQHF | TGTGCCAGTAGTGCGACAGGGGGCGGACAGCCCCAGCATTTT
TRBJ2-7 | . | . | TRBV7-9 | CASSLATGGAAAYEQYF | TGTGCCAGCAGCTTAGCGACGGGGGGCGCAGCGGCCTACGAGCAGTACTTC
TRBJ2-3 | . | TRBD2 | TRBV7-9 | CASSLTGLSTDTQYF | TGCGCCAGCAGCTTGACGGGACTAAGCACAGATACGCAGTATTTT
TRBJ2-1 | few | . | TRBV11-2 | CASSQVGQVAYNEQFF | TGTGCCAGCAGCCAGGTAGGACAAGTAGCCTACAATGAGCAGTTCTTC
TRBJ2-3 | . | . | TRBV11-1 | CASSFGPGGGTDTQYF | .
TRBJ2-5 | . | . | TRBV3-1 | CASSQENYQQETQYF | TGTGCCAGCAGCCAAGAGAACTACCAGCAAGAGACCCAGTACTTC
TRBJ1-1 | . | TRBD1 | TRBV5-1 | CASSLEAQGVTEAFF | TGCGCCAGCAGCTTGGAGGCGCAGGGGGTCACTGAAGCTTTCTTT
TRBJ1-6 | few | . | TRBV20-1 | CSVRSTSSYNSPLHF | TGCAGTGTCAGATCTACGAGCTCCTATAATTCACCCCTCCACTTT
TRBJ1-2 | . | . | TRBV12-3/TRBV12-4 | CASSLRGENYGYTF | TGTGCCAGCAGTTTAAGAGGGGAAAACTATGGCTACACCTTC
TRBJ2-5 | few | TRBD1 | TRBV15 | CATSRDRAGGQETQYF | TGTGCCACCAGCAGAGATCGGGCAGGGGGCCAAGAGACCCAGTACTTC
TRBJ2-1 | . | TRBD2 | TRBV7-9 | CASSLSLLAGSYNEQFF | TGCGCCAGCAGCCTGAGCCTACTAGCGGGGTCTTACAATGAGCAGTTCTTC
TRBJ1-6 | few | . | TRBV18 | CASSLRTSNSPLHF | TGTGCCAGCTCCCTCCGGACAAGCAATTCACCCCTCCACTTT
TRBJ1-5 | few | TRBD1 | TRBV6-2/TRBV6-3 | CASRATGEQPQHF | TGTGCCAGCAGAGCGACAGGGGAACAGCCCCAGCATTTT
TRBJ2-3 | . | TRBD2 | TRBV4-1 | CASSQEEAGGPDTQYF | TGCGCCAGCAGCCAAGAGGAAGCGGGGGGGCCAGATACGCAGTATTTT
TRBJ2-1 | . | . | TRBV2 | CAGSERVLGDYNEQFF | TGTGCCGGCAGTGAAAGGGTTCTCGGGGATTACAATGAGCAGTTCTTC
TRBJ1-4 | . | TRBD1 | TRBV20-1 | CSARQGTNEKLFF | TGCAGTGCTCGACAGGGAACTAATGAAAAACTGTTTTTT
TRBJ2-1 | once | TRBD2 | TRBV7-2 | CASSRTSGGRSSYNEQFF | TGTGCCAGCAGCCGGACTAGCGGGGGGCGCAGCTCCTACAATGAGCAGTTCTTC
TRBJ2-5 | . | . | TRBV10-2 | CASSEWGGGGETQYF | TGCGCCAGCAGTGAGTGGGGGGGCGGTGGAGAGACCCAGTACTTC
TRBJ1-2 | few | TRBD1 | TRBV7-2 | CASSPGQGMVGYTF | TGTGCCAGCAGCCCGGGACAGGGGATGGTCGGCTACACCTTC
TRBJ2-7 | . | TRBD1 | TRBV4-2 | CASSQVRTTGTASSYEQYF | TGTGCCAGCAGCCAAGTTCGGACGACCGGGACAGCTAGCTCCTACGAGCAGTACTTC
TRBJ1-1 | . | . | TRBV5-1 | CASSIGRTTEAFF | TGCGCCAGCAGCATCGGGCGGACCACTGAAGCTTTCTTT
TRBJ2-1 | . | . | TRBV12-3/TRBV12-4 | CASSLSAGYYNEQFF | TGTGCCAGCAGTTTATCAGCAGGGTATTACAATGAGCAGTTCTTC
TRBJ2-1 | many | TRBD1 | TRBV20-1 | CSARDPGQGDNEQFF | TGCAGTGCTAGAGACCCGGGACAGGGGGACAATGAGCAGTTCTTC
TRBJ1-2 | few | . | TRBV28 | CASSLSASLYGYTF | TGTGCCAGCAGTTTATCAGCCAGTCTGTATGGCTACACCTTC
TRBJ1-1 | few | . | TRBV7-2 | CASSSYSGHAFF | TGTGCCAGCAGCAGCTACTCAGGCCACGCTTTCTTT
TRBJ2-1 | . | TRBD2 | TRBV4-2 | CASSQDKGGHLSYNEQFF | TGTGCCAGCAGCCAAGATAAGGGAGGGCATCTATCCTACAATGAGCAGTTCTTC
TRBJ1-6 | . | TRBD1 | TRBV7-9 | CASSLVQGAGSPLHF | TGTGCCAGCAGCTTAGTCCAGGGGGCGGGATCACCCCTCCACTTT
TRBJ2-5 | . | TRBD2 | TRBV29-1 | CSVEETSGGARKTQYF | TGCAGCGTTGAAGAGACTAGCGGGGGGGCACGGAAGACCCAGTACTTC
TRBJ2-3 | . | TRBD1 | TRBV12-3/TRBV12-4 | CASSPDRVTQYF | TGTGCCAGCAGTCCCGACAGGGTGACGCAGTATTTT
TRBJ2-3 | . | TRBD2 | TRBV9 | CASSPEERGVGDTQYF | TGTGCCAGCAGCCCAGAAGAGCGGGGGGTAGGAGATACGCAGTATTTT
TRBJ2-7 | . | . | TRBV5-1 | CASSPGPRGEQYF | TGCGCCAGCAGCCCCGGGCCACGGGGCGAGCAGTACTTC
TRBJ1-2 | few | . | TRBV28 | CASRDPFSFYGYTF | TGTGCCAGCAGGGACCCTTTTTCGTTCTATGGCTACACCTTC
TRBJ1-6 | . | . | TRBV6-1 | CASSQQGNLNSPLHF | TGTGCCAGCAGTCAGCAGGGCAATTTGAATTCACCCCTCCACTTT
TRBJ2-1 | . | . | TRBV11-2 | CASGRPPEAYNEQFF | TGTGCCAGCGGAAGACCCCCGGAAGCCTACAATGAGCAGTTCTTC
TRBJ2-1 | . | TRBD1 | TRBV12-3/TRBV12-4 | CASSLEGAVYNEQFF | TGTGCCAGCAGTCTTGAGGGGGCCGTCTACAATGAGCAGTTCTTC
TRBJ2-3 | . | TRBD1 | TRBV7-3 | CASSFSGQGTDTQYF | TGTGCCAGCAGCTTTTCGGGACAGGGGACAGATACGCAGTATTTT
TRBJ1-2 | . | . | TRBV11-2 | CASSVTRVGVGYGYTF | TGTGCCAGCAGCGTAACCAGGGTCGGTGTGGGCTATGGCTACACCTTC
TRBJ2-1 | . | . | TRBV10-3 | CAISESRLANYNEQFF | TGTGCCATCAGTGAGTCGCGTCTAGCGAATTACAATGAGCAGTTCTTC
TRBJ2-2 | few | . | TRBV29-1 | CSVSTFTGELFF | TGCAGCGTTTCCACATTCACCGGGGAGCTGTTTTTT
TRBJ2-1 | . | TRBD2 | TRBV3-1 | CASSPVTSGGPYNEQFF | TGTGCCAGCAGCCCCGTGACTAGCGGGGGCCCCTACAATGAGCAGTTCTTC
TRBJ2-5 | . | TRBD2 | TRBV4-1 | CASSQGAAGGNNEQYF | TGCGCCAGCAGCCAGGGCGCAGCGGGGGGGAACAATGAGCAGTACTTC
TRBJ1-2 | few | . | TRBV7-9 | CASSFDSNYGYTF | TGTGCCAGCAGCTTCGACAGTAACTATGGCTACACCTTC
TRBJ2-6 | . | . | TRBV19 | CASSNIGIAPTGANVRTF | TGTGCCAGTAGTAACATCGGGATTGCCCCGACTGGGGCCAACGTCCGGACTTTC
TRBJ2-1 | . | TRBD1 | TRBV7-8 | CASSLDVDRRYNEQFF | TGTGCCAGCAGCTTAGACGTGGACAGGCGATACAATGAGCAGTTCTTC
TRBJ2-7 | . | . | TRBV6-6 | CASSSADSRYGQYF | TGTGCCAGCAGTTCCGCCGACAGTCGCTACGGGCAGTACTTC
TRBJ2-7 | few | TRBD1 | TRBV4-3 | CASSQDLPVGTVNYEQYF | TGCGCCAGCAGCCAAGATCTTCCTGTGGGGACAGTGAATTACGAGCAGTACTTC
TRBJ2-6 | . | . | TRBV7-2 | CAGSLRQAGANVLTF | TGTGCCGGCAGCTTACGGCAGGCTGGGGCCAACGTCCTGACTTTC
TRBJ1-5 | once | . | TRBV6-2/TRBV6-3 | CASSSYRLSGNQPQHF | TGTGCCAGCAGTTCTTACAGGTTGAGTGGCAATCAGCCCCAGCATTTT
TRBJ2-7 | . | . | TRBV4-1 | CGSSQDRTYYEQYF | TGCGGCAGCAGCCAAGATCGGACCTACTACGAGCAGTACTTC
TRBJ2-1 | . | TRBD1 | TRBV28 | CASSLLGQFYEQFF | TGTGCCAGCAGTTTATTGGGACAGTTTTACGAGCAGTTCTTC
TRBJ2-7 | many | TRBD2 | TRBV5-1 | CASSLVGGGSYEQYF | TGCGCCAGCAGCTTGGTAGGCGGGGGCTCCTACGAGCAGTACTTC
TRBJ2-1 | few | . | TRBV7-3 | CASSSGLTDEQFF | TGTGCCAGCAGCAGCGGACTGACCGATGAGCAGTTCTTC